The subject of this entry is one T cell receptor beta chain. Only CD45RO-negative cells positively selected for CCR7 counted as naive CD8 cells, so terminally differentiated effector memory CD45RA+ cells were excluded. This entry belongs to a study of shared clonotypes between healthy human individuals. Study context: The cohort comprised a couple of women and a few men. Their ages spanned 18 to 49 years.

Looked up from germline, CDR1 is MNHEY and CDR2 is SMNVEV (reference sequence). The V and J ends lost 6 bases and 2 bases respectively, with 10 bases between them. This CDR3 comprises 13 residues. TCRdb keeps only in-frame clones here, not all; method: immunoSEQ multiplex PCR. The sample lists about 700,000 clones, about 90% occurring once. This receptor was taken from a young man in good health. The chain employs TRBV27 and TRBJ1-2, with a weak D call TRBD1 (5 bases). The sample taken for sequencing was naive CD8+ T cells sorted from blood. DNA for the CDR3: TGTGCCAGCAGGGAAGGGGCAAACTATGGCTACACCTTC. Protein: CASREGANYGYTF.